These 23 T cell receptor beta chains share one sample of origin, sequenced in a study of naive and memory T cell subsets. Study-level results: A few larger clonotypes appeared in naive repertoires, especially CD8, possibly memory cells re-expressing CD45RA.

An equimolar mix of two oligonucleotides served as the beta constant-region primer for TRBC1 and TRBC2. Four rounds of PCR amplified the ligated cDNA using nested alpha and beta constant-region primers plus SP2. Via MiXCR, TCRdb re-called the UMI-ligation and nested PCR reads, giving one row per CDR3 protein. This table holds roughly 100,000 distinct CDR3 sequences, more than 14% found once. Antigens of these TCRs are unknown. Sequenced input: naive CD8+ T cells from blood. These receptors all come from a human donor in good health.

The V call is TRBV4-3, the J call TRBJ1-1; D might be TRBD1 (5 bases). The V gene's germline CDR1 is LGHNA and CDR2 YSLEER. The CDR3 spans 19 residues. Trimming removed 4 bases at V and 7 bases at J, with 31 bases between. CDR3 coding DNA: TGCGCCAGCAGCCGCCTGCCGGGGCCAAAAACTGAGGGTCTCGTTGAAGCTTTCTTT. As protein: CASSRLPGPKTEGLVEAFF.

The V and J genes are TRBV28 and TRBJ2-1; D may be TRBD2 (5 bases). Germline V gene sequence: CDR1 MDHEN, CDR2 SYDVKM. The CDR3 loop spans 14 amino acids. Trimming left V 6 bases short and J 4 bases short, with 13 bases between. CDR3 coding DNA: TGTGCCAGCAGGTCCTCGGAGGCTTACAATGAGCAGTTCTTC. It translates to CASRSSEAYNEQFF.

This clonotype was counted at least ten times. Compared with germline, one end of the junction differs, possibly owing to a read error. The chain joins TRBV15 to TRBJ2-2; D possibly matches TRBD1 or TRBD2 (5 bases each). CDR3 length: 15 residues. Germline V gene data show CDR1 as LNHNV and CDR2 as YYDKDF (reference sequence). The DNA for the CDR3 is TGTGCCACCAGTAGAGGGGCTGGGCCTTCCGGGGAGCTGTTTTTT. This codes for CATSRGAGPSGELFF.

This clonotype was observed a handful of times. This rearrangement joins TRBV28 to TRBJ1-2; perhaps TRBD1 as D (5 bases). The germline V and J ends were trimmed by 3 bases and 7 bases, with 15 bases remaining between them. Germline values: CDR1 MDHEN, CDR2 SYDVKM. The CDR3 has 14 amino acids. The CDR3 protein is CASSLQGTGFGYTF. The CDR3 DNA sequence: TGTGCCAGCAGTTTGCAAGGGACGGGCTTTGGCTACACCTTC.

Details on this clonotype: Just one base apart from a much larger clone, this may be a read error. The chain links TRBV7-9 to TRBJ1-1; a weak D match, TRBD1 (5 bases). CDR1 and CDR2 from the germline V gene are SEHNR and FQNEAQ (reference sequence). The CDR3 has 13 residues. The CDR3 DNA sequence: TGTGTCAGCAGCACCAGGGAACGCACTGAAGCTTTCTTT. Amino acids: CVSSTRERTEAFF.

V is TRBV20-1 and J is TRBJ2-7; possible D gene TRBD2, 6 bases. Trimming stripped 1 base from V and 4 bases from J, with 26 bases between. This CDR3 is built from 18 residues. The germline CDR1 and CDR2 sequences are DFQATT and SNEGSKA (reference sequence). The CDR3 here is CSARAYNDPGAGRYEQYF. As DNA, the CDR3 is TGCAGTGCTAGAGCCTATAACGACCCGGGAGCAGGACGATACGAGCAGTACTTC.

This clonotype has only a few counts. This CDR3 is CASSPDRGSSDGYTF. CDR3 nucleotides: TGTGCCAGCAGCCCCGACAGGGGGTCATCGGATGGCTACACCTTC. The chain carries TRBV6-2 or TRBV6-3 and TRBJ1-2; 9 positions agree with TRBD1. With 6 bases clipped from V and 6 bases from J, the junction kept 11 bases outside the gene matches. This CDR3 has 15 amino acids. Germline CDR1 and CDR2: MNHEY and SVGEGT.

The chain carries TRBV20-1 and TRBJ2-3; TRBD2 might be the D (5 bases). V lost 1 base, J lost 0 bases, and 17 bases lay in between. CDR1 and CDR2 (germline): DFQATT, SNEGSKA (reference sequence). CDR3 length: 17 amino acids. The DNA for the CDR3 is TGCAGTGCTAGAGCGGAGGCGTCCTGGGATAGCACAGATACGCAGTATTTT. Translating gives CSARAEASWDSTDTQYF.

Here the CDR3 DNA reads TGTGCCAGCAGCCACGACGGAGATACGCAGTATTTT. It translates to CASSHDGDTQYF. The chain joins TRBV7-9 to TRBJ2-3; no reliable D call. Trimming stripped 5 bases from V and 5 bases from J, with 8 bases between. This CDR3 comprises 12 residues. CDR1 and CDR2 (germline): SEHNR, FQNEAQ (reference sequence).

This clonotype was seen more than once but under ten times. V usage is TRBV7-8 and J usage is TRBJ2-1; maybe TRBD2 (6 bases). Germline CDR1 and CDR2: SGHVS and FQNEAQ. V lost 0 bases and J 0 bases, leaving 15 bases between the germline ends. The CDR3 contains 18 residues. The CDR3 loop reads CASSLASGTFSSYNEQFF. The CDR3 DNA reads as TGTGCCAGCAGCTTAGCATCGGGGACTTTCAGCTCCTACAATGAGCAGTTCTTC. The full variable domain, its missing parts supplied by reference TRBV7-8 and TRBJ2-1, is GAGVSQSPRYKVAKRGQDVALRCDPISGHVSLFWYQQALGQGPEFLTYFQNEAQLDKSGLPSDRFFAERPEGSVSTLKIQRTQQEDSAVYLCASSLASGTFSSYNEQFFGPGTRLTVL.

There are a few counts of this clonotype. The chain joins TRBV7-2 to TRBJ2-3; 8 nucleotides line up with TRBD1. CDR1 and CDR2 from the germline V gene are SGHTA and FQGNSA. With 5 bases clipped from V and 5 bases from J, the junction kept 18 bases outside the gene matches. The CDR3 spans 18 residues. This CDR3 reads CASSLFPPQGVLEDTQYF. CDR3 coding DNA: TGTGCCAGCAGCCTCTTCCCCCCACAGGGGGTCTTAGAAGATACGCAGTATTTT.

V is TRBV4-3 and J is TRBJ1-4, with D perhaps matching TRBD1 (6 bases). The CDR3 covers 14 residues. Germline CDR1 LGHNA, CDR2 YSLEER. Trimming removed 4 bases at V and 7 bases at J, with 13 bases between. The CDR3 nucleotides read TGCGCCAGCAGCCCCCCTGGGGGGCTTGAAAAACTGTTTTTT. Translating gives CASSPPGGLEKLFF.

Many counts were recorded for this clonotype. The chain carries TRBV29-1 and TRBJ1-1, with D maybe TRBD1 (6 bases). V dropped 4 bases and J dropped 9 bases, with 12 bases sitting between them. The CDR3 consists of 11 residues. Looked up from germline, CDR1 is SQVTM and CDR2 is ANQGSEA. DNA of the CDR3: TGCAGCGTTGTCCAGACAGGTCAAGCTTTCTTT. Translating gives CSVVQTGQAFF.

This clonotype was picked up a small number of times. This chain connects TRBV27 to TRBJ2-2; D unclear. Germline loops: CDR1 MNHEY, CDR2 SMNVEV (reference sequence). The CDR3 is 13 residues long. Trimming took 5 bases from V and 2 from J, leaving 6 bases between them. CDR3 sequence reads: CASSPFNTGELFF. CDR3 nucleotides: TGTGCCAGCAGTCCCTTTAACACCGGGGAGCTGTTTTTT.

Notes on this clonotype: A read error may account for a junction end that differs from germline. This chain joins TRBV30 and TRBJ2-2, with TRBD2 as a possible D gene (6 bases). Germline V gene lookup returns CDR1 GTSNPN and CDR2 SVGIG (reference sequence). CDR3 length: 13 residues. The CDR3 here is CAWRGINTGGLFF. CDR3 nucleotide sequence: TGTGCCTGGAGAGGTATAAACACCGGGGGGCTGTTTTTT.

This chain uses TRBV6-6 with TRBJ1-1, with a possible D match to TRBD1 (5 bases). The CDR3 runs to 13 residues. Deletions cut 3 bases from V and 6 bases from J, with 11 bases between. Per the germline V gene, CDR1 is MNHNY and CDR2 is SVGAGI (reference sequence). The CDR3 DNA is TGTGCCAGCAGTTATGTGGGGGAGGCTGAAGCTTTCTTT. Its protein product is CASSYVGEAEAFF.

On this clonotype itself: A read error may explain this, as a much larger clone is one base away. The V gene is TRBV7-3, the J gene TRBJ2-7; TRBD2 matches 11 bases. Germline assignment: CDR1 SGHTA and CDR2 FQGTGA. The CDR3 contains 14 residues. In nucleotides, the CDR3 is TGTGCCAGCAGCCTAACTAGCGGGAGCGACAAGCAGTACTTC. Translating gives CASSLTSGSDKQYF.

The chain has TRBV7-9 and TRBJ2-1; 15 bases are shared with TRBD2. Losses at the gene ends were 6 bases for V and 0 bases for J; bases not matched to a gene: 9. This CDR3 has 19 amino acids. Germline V gene data show CDR1 as SEHNR and CDR2 as FQNEAQ (reference sequence). The CDR3 bases are TGTGCCAGCAGTCCTACCGGGACTAGCGGGAGGAGCTCCTACAATGAGCAGTTCTTC. Its protein is CASSPTGTSGRSSYNEQFF.

V usage is TRBV24-1 and J usage is TRBJ2-1; D is unclear. V shed 3 bases and J shed 9 bases, with 5 bases lying between them. Germline CDR1 and CDR2: KGHDR and SFDVKD. CDR3 length equals 11 residues. The chain's CDR3 is CATSDVSEQFF. CDR3 coding DNA: TGTGCCACCAGTGATGTTAGTGAGCAGTTCTTC.

In this sample, this clonotype turned up many times. The chain couples TRBV20-1 to TRBJ2-1, with 8 bases aligning to TRBD2. The germline V gene encodes CDR1 DFQATT and CDR2 SNEGSKA (reference sequence). J was trimmed by 7 bases and V by 3 bases; bases with no gene match: 11. The CDR3 covers 15 residues. CDR3 coding DNA: TGCAGTGCTAGTGAGGGTAGCGGGATGGAGAATGAGCAGTTCTTC. Translation gives CSASEGSGMENEQFF.

CDR3 coding DNA: TGCAGTGTTGTGGAAGTATACACTGAAGCTTTCTTT. It specifies CSVVEVYTEAFF. The genes are TRBV20-1 and TRBJ1-1, with D uncertain. V was pared by 7 bases and J by 3 bases, with 12 bases between. Germline CDR1 DFQATT, CDR2 SNEGSKA (reference sequence). The CDR3 is 12 residues long.

This clonotype was detected a few times. CDR3 amino acids: CSANTVVGSYEQYF. The CDR3 DNA is TGCAGTGCCAATACAGTGGTTGGCTCCTACGAGCAGTACTTC. The gene calls are TRBV20-1 and TRBJ2-7; D is unclear. The germline gives CDR1 DFQATT, CDR2 SNEGSKA (reference sequence). V was shortened by 6 bases and J by 0 bases, with 15 bases between the two germline ends. There are 14 residues in the CDR3.

This clonotype was detected many times. The chain employs TRBV19 and TRBJ2-1; perhaps TRBD2 as D (6 bases). Between the trimmed V and J ends, which lost 6 bases and 2 bases, there was a span of 14 bases. This CDR3 spans 15 amino acids. Germline CDR1 LNHDA, CDR2 SQIVND (reference sequence). CDR3 in DNA: TGTGCCAGTAGCCATGCGGGGATCACCTACAATGAGCAGTTCTTC. It codes for CASSHAGITYNEQFF.